This entry describes one T cell receptor (beta chain). V lost 0 bases and J lost 6, with 9 bases in between. Per germline, CDR1 MNHEY and CDR2 SVGEGT. The CDR3 consists of 13 residues. This entry is derived from a study of blood T cells in healthy people across ages. Next came a second PCR, run for roughly 6 to 11 cycles, which used a sample-barcoded 5' primer along with a J-beta primer mix. TCRdb fed the 5' RACE reads into MiXCR, producing one record per CDR3 protein. The profile shows around 580,000 distinct CDR3 sequences, around half of them singletons. Sequences were obtained from blood. The chain employs TRBV6-2 or TRBV6-3 and TRBJ2-7, with TRBD2 as a possible D gene (5 bases). This clonotype was obtained from a man older than 75 in good health. The CDR3 is CASSYSIGGEQYF. In nucleotides, the CDR3 is TGTGCCAGCAGTTACTCGATCGGAGGCGAGCAGTACTTC.